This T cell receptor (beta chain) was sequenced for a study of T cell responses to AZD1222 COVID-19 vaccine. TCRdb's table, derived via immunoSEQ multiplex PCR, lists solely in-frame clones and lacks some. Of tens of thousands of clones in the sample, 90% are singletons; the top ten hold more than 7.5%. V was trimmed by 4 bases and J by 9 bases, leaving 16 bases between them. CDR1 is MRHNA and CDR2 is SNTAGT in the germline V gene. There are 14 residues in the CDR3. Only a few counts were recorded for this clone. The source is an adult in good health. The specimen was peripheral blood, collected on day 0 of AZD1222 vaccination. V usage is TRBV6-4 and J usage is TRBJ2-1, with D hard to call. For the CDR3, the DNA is TGTGCCAGCAGTGTGAGCGTGGAGCTCGGTGAGCAGTTCTTC. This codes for CASSVSVELGEQFF.